Listed below are T cell receptor beta chains from one sample, sequenced in a study of T cell responses to AZD1222 COVID-19 vaccine. Assay: immunoSEQ multiplex PCR; the TCRdb copy retains only in-frame clones and omits some. The profile shows 150,000 or so clones, 85% to 90% of them singletons. Source: peripheral blood, taken on day 0 of AZD1222 vaccination. The source is an adult in good health. The CDR3 runs from the conserved cysteine through the conserved F or W. The D gene is left open where the match is weak. Only some rows state a clone size, as once, few, many or a class for expanded clones.

>TRBV10-1|-|TRBJ1-1|-
TGCGCCAGCAGTGGGCAGACTAACACTGAAGCTTTCTTT
CASSGQTNTEAFF
>TRBV11-2|TRBD1|TRBJ2-2|-
TGTGCCAGCAGCTCCAGACAGGGCGCGAACACCGGGGAGCTGTTTTTT
CASSSRQGANTGELFF
>TRBV15|TRBD2|TRBJ2-7|-
TGTGCCACCAGCAGAGATCGGTTCTTGCGGGAGGGCCGCTACGAGCAGTACTTC
CATSRDRFLREGRYEQYF
>TRBV6-2/TRBV6-3|TRBD1|TRBJ1-1|-
TGTGCCAGCAGTCGGACAGGGGGCTCGGCTGAAGCTTTCTTT
CASSRTGGSAEAFF
>TRBV10-1|-|TRBJ2-2|-
TGCGCCAGCAGGGGTGGGGGTACCGGGGAGCTGTTTTTT
CASRGGGTGELFF
>TRBV13|TRBD2|TRBJ2-1|few
TGTGCCAGCAGCCATTCGGGGGGAGTCGATGAGCAGTTCTTC
CASSHSGGVDEQFF
>TRBV19|TRBD1|TRBJ1-3|-
TGTGCCAGTAGTTTACTACCGGGACAGGTTTACTCTGGAAACACCATATATTTT
CASSLLPGQVYSGNTIYF
>TRBV5-4|-|TRBJ1-6|-
TGTGCCAGCAGCTTGGCAGGGTTAAATTCACCCCTCCACTTT
CASSLAGLNSPLHF
>TRBV9|-|TRBJ1-1|-
TGTGCCAGCAGCCCTGGTCAATTTGTTGAAGCTTTCTTT
CASSPGQFVEAFF
>TRBV20-1|TRBD2|TRBJ2-1|few
TGCAGTGCTAGTGAAGCTAGCGGGTACAATGAGCAGTTCTTC
CSASEASGYNEQFF
>TRBV7-2|TRBD1|TRBJ2-7|-
TGTGCCAGCAGCTTAGATCGACAGGGGTTCTACGAGCAGTACTTC
CASSLDRQGFYEQYF
>TRBV7-9|-|TRBJ1-1|-
TGTGCCAGCAGCCCCTCGTCGAACACTGAAGCTTTCTTT
CASSPSSNTEAFF
>TRBV29-1|-|TRBJ1-2|once
TGCAGCGTTGAAGAGATGAGGTCCGTCGGAGATGGCTACACCTTC
CSVEEMRSVGDGYTF
>TRBV6-5|TRBD2|TRBJ2-1|-
TGTGCCAGCAGGATTACTAGCGGGGGGGCCAATGAGCAGTTCTTC
CASRITSGGANEQFF
>TRBV4-1|TRBD1|TRBJ1-4|-
TGCGCCAGCAGCCAGGCCGGGACAGGGAATGAAAAACTGTTTTTT
CASSQAGTGNEKLFF
>TRBV6-6|-|TRBJ1-3|-
TGTGCCAGCAGCCTCAGGGCCAACTCTGGAAACACCATATATTTT
CASSLRANSGNTIYF
>TRBV11-2|-|TRBJ1-5|few
TGTGCCAGCAGCTTAGGCAATAGCAATCAGCCCCAGCATTTT
CASSLGNSNQPQHF
>TRBV11-2|-|TRBJ1-6|-
TGTGCCAGCAGCTTAGCGGTGACAGAAGATTCACCCCTCCACTTT
CASSLAVTEDSPLHF
>TRBV7-3|-|TRBJ1-1|-
TGTGCCAGCAGCTTACTAACACGACTGAACACTGAAGCTTTCTTT
CASSLLTRLNTEAFF
>TRBV7-9|TRBD1|TRBJ1-2|-
TGTGCCAGCAGCGCCGGCGCCAGGACAGGGATTTTTTATGGCTACACCTTC
CASSAGARTGIFYGYTF
>TRBV7-2|-|TRBJ2-1|-
TGTGCCAGCAGCTCGGCCCCCCGCGGCAACAATGAGCAGTTCTTC
CASSSAPRGNNEQFF
>TRBV28|-|TRBJ1-5|-
TGTGCCAGCAGTTTTTCTGGGAATCAGCCCCAGCATTTT
CASSFSGNQPQHF
>TRBV5-1|-|TRBJ2-5|-
TGCGCCAGCAGGGCCCGGGACCGCGGCGAGACCCAGTACTTC
CASRARDRGETQYF
>TRBV2|-|TRBJ2-1|-
TGTGCCAGCAGGGTCGAGCAGTTCTTC
CASRVEQFF
>TRBV10-3|-|TRBJ2-7|-
TGTGCCATCAGTGCGTACAGGACCAGCTCCTACGAGCAGTACTTC
CAISAYRTSSYEQYF